Presented here are 12 T cell receptor beta chains from one specimen sequenced in a study of patients and donors after allogeneic stem cell transplantation. TCRdb fed the RT-PCR reads into MiXCR, producing one record per CDR3 protein. The sample holds approximately 200,000 distinct CDR3 sequences, roughly two fifths seen once. Sequencing input: blood, either unsorted or a sorted T cell fraction (not recorded which). All receptors come from a human donor who was either an allogeneic HSCT recipient or a stem cell or donor lymphocyte infusion donor (not recorded which). It is not recorded whose cells these are; they may come from a transplant donor.

The chain couples TRBV5-1 to TRBJ1-1; 8 positions match TRBD1. V shed 4 bases and J 3 bases; nucleotides not matched to a gene: 8. CDR1 is SGHRS and CDR2 is YFSETQ in the germline V gene. The CDR3 is made up of 15 amino acids. Written as DNA, the CDR3 is TGCGCCAGCAGCGCCCGGACAGGGCCCTACACTGAAGCTTTCTTT. Residues: CASSARTGPYTEAFF.

Many counts were recorded for this clonotype. The J gene is TRBJ1-1, the V gene TRBV12-3 or TRBV12-4; D ambiguous. CDR3 length: 14 residues. Trimming stripped 2 bases from V and 1 base from J, with 8 bases between. DNA for the CDR3: TGTGCCAGCAGTTTAACGGCAGGGAACACTGAAGCTTTCTTT. This encodes CASSLTAGNTEAFF.

The chain employs TRBV20-1 and TRBJ1-5; D is possibly TRBD1 (5 bases). The V end was cut by 6 bases, the J end by 2 bases, with 14 bases between. Germline assignment: CDR1 DFQATT and CDR2 SNEGSKA (reference sequence). The CDR3 runs to 14 residues. The CDR3 nucleotides read TGCAGTGCCCACCCGCCGGGGGGCAATCAGCCCCAGCATTTT. Translation: CSAHPPGGNQPQHF.

This clonotype appeared a few times. The V call is TRBV15, the J call TRBJ2-7; D remains unclear. Trimming cost V 3 bases and J 3 bases, with 9 bases left between them. The CDR3 extends over 13 amino acids. Per the germline V gene, CDR1 is LNHNV and CDR2 is YYDKDF (reference sequence). CDR3 residues: CATSSEPNYEQYF. The CDR3 DNA is TGTGCCACCAGCAGTGAACCGAACTACGAGCAGTACTTC.

CDR3 sequence: CASSLARPLTDTQYF. The CDR3 DNA sequence: TGTGCCAGCAGTTTAGCCCGGCCACTCACAGATACGCAGTATTTT. This chain uses TRBV12-3 or TRBV12-4 with TRBJ2-3, with D hard to call. The length of the CDR3 is 15 residues. V was clipped by 0 bases and J by 2 bases, with 9 bases between them.

The rearrangement uses TRBV5-6 and TRBJ2-1; D unresolved. The CDR3 runs 13 residues. Trimming shortened V by 2 bases and J by 5 bases, and 8 bases separated the two germline ends. Looked up from germline, CDR1 is SGHDT and CDR2 is YYEEEE. This CDR3 is CASSFSSNNEQFF. In DNA, the CDR3 is TGTGCCAGCAGCTTCAGCAGCAACAATGAGCAGTTCTTC.

This rearrangement joins TRBV5-1 to TRBJ1-4, with no clear D. Germline V gene lookup returns CDR1 SGHRS and CDR2 YFSETQ. There are 18 residues in the CDR3. V was pared by 0 bases and J by 0 bases, with 15 bases between. CDR3 coding DNA: TGCGCCAGCAGCTTGGGAAGGGCCAGCATTGCAACTAATGAAAAACTGTTTTTT. This sequence encodes CASSLGRASIATNEKLFF.

This clonotype was picked up a small number of times. The rearrangement joins TRBV5-5 to TRBJ1-5; possibly TRBD1 for D (5 bases). The CDR3 extends over 14 amino acids. CDR1 is SGHKS, CDR2 YYEKEE, per germline (reference sequence). The V end was cut by 0 bases, the J end by 3 bases, with 7 bases between. CDR3 sequence reads: CASSLVGANQPQHF. CDR3 nucleotide sequence: TGTGCCAGCAGCTTGGTAGGGGCCAATCAGCCCCAGCATTTT.

This clonotype was seen more than once but under ten times. The rearrangement joins TRBV29-1 to TRBJ1-1, with a tentative D call TRBD1 (5 bases). The CDR3 covers 13 residues. From germline, CDR1 is SQVTM and CDR2 ANQGSEA. With 2 bases removed from V and 0 bases from J, the gap between germline ends came to 7 bases. The CDR3 coding sequence is TGCAGCGTTGAAAGACAGCTGAACACTGAAGCTTTCTTT. This sequence encodes CSVERQLNTEAFF.

The gene calls are TRBV5-1 and TRBJ1-2; D is undetermined. Germline-derived CDR1 and CDR2 are SGHRS and YFSETQ. The ends were cut back, 3 bases at V and 0 bases at J, with 12 bases in the middle. CDR3 size: 15 residues. In DNA, the CDR3 is TGCGCCAGCAGCTGGATGGGAGATCCTAACTATGGCTACACCTTC. Protein product: CASSWMGDPNYGYTF.

The chain uses TRBV5-1 and TRBJ1-4; D is possibly TRBD1 (5 bases). V was trimmed by 1 base and J by 2 bases, leaving 9 bases between them. Germline values: CDR1 SGHRS, CDR2 YFSETQ. The CDR3 totals 15 residues. The CDR3 sequence: CASSLQGRTNEKLFF. CDR3 nucleotide sequence: TGCGCCAGCAGCTTGCAGGGAAGGACTAATGAAAAACTGTTTTTT.

This clonotype was detected a few times. The genes are TRBV9 and TRBJ1-2; D unclear. This CDR3 region has 14 residues. V lost 4 bases to trimming and J lost 8 bases, with 18 bases between them. Per the germline V gene, CDR1 is SGDLS and CDR2 is YYNGEE. CDR3 amino acids: CASSLRSESRGYTF. CDR3 DNA: TGTGCCAGCAGCCTAAGGAGTGAGTCCCGGGGCTACACCTTC.